Listed below are T cell receptor beta chains from one sample, sequenced in a study of metastatic and nonmetastatic thyroid tumors. TCRdb reassembled clones from the PCR reads with MiXCR. The sample lists approximately 15,000 clones; 30% to 40% were seen once. The sample comprised tumor tissue. The source is a male donor with papillary thyroid cancer or a benign thyroid nodule (not recorded which). Some clones in this sample may be carry-over from other donors' samples. Each CDR3 is given without its conserved first and last residue. Each record gives: clone size, V gene, J gene, CDR3 length, CDR3 protein. Expanded clones are given a class, and other clones once, few, many or no size at all.

clone_size: many
v_call: TRBV12-3/TRBV12-4
j_call: TRBJ1-2
cdr3_length: 12
cdr3_aa: ASSLKRGTGGYT

clone_size: many
v_call: TRBV19
j_call: TRBJ1-1
cdr3_length: 15
cdr3_aa: ASSIARGVGRFTEAF

clone_size: medium-sized
v_call: TRBV19
j_call: TRBJ2-1
cdr3_length: 14
cdr3_aa: ASSTLGTSPRDEQF

clone_size: NA
v_call: TRBV11-1
j_call: TRBJ2-2
cdr3_length: 14
cdr3_aa: ASSLVLLASTGELF

clone_size: many
v_call: TRBV12-3/TRBV12-4
j_call: TRBJ1-5
cdr3_length: 12
cdr3_aa: ASRRGQGNQPQH

clone_size: NA
v_call: TRBV7-9
j_call: TRBJ2-5
cdr3_length: 13
cdr3_aa: ASSLSERDQATQN

clone_size: NA
v_call: TRBV4-2
j_call: TRBJ2-7
cdr3_length: 14
cdr3_aa: ASSQDWAGGTYEQY

clone_size: many
v_call: TRBV12-3/TRBV12-4
j_call: TRBJ2-3
cdr3_length: 13
cdr3_aa: ASSLRGPSTDTQY

clone_size: few
v_call: TRBV6-1
j_call: TRBJ2-2
cdr3_length: 14
cdr3_aa: ASSPWTDANTGELF

clone_size: once
v_call: TRBV7-9
j_call: TRBJ1-3
cdr3_length: 12
cdr3_aa: ARSSLTHANTIY